A single sample gave rise to the 2 T cell receptor beta chains below, sequenced in a study of cytomegalovirus exposure and HLA in healthy donors. The PCR made use of 60 Vbeta and 13 Jbeta primers. Measured with immunoSEQ multiplex PCR; TCRdb has only the in-frame clones, and not every one. Recorded for this sample: about 74,000 clones. Sequencing used PBMCs. The source of these receptors is a female donor in good health and CMV-seropositive.

Comments on this clone: Germline is not matched at one junction end, which may reflect a read error. V usage is TRBV6-5 and J usage is TRBJ1-2; D is perhaps TRBD1 (5 bases). The germline V gene has CDR1 MNHEY and CDR2 SVGAGI. The CDR3 has 14 residues. The CDR3 sequence is CASTYRRGNGGYTF. The DNA of the CDR3 is TGTGCCAGCACTTACCGGCGGGGGAACGGTGGCTACACCTTC.

The chain couples TRBV7-8 to TRBJ2-3, with 9 bases matching TRBD2. The CDR3 totals 18 residues. V was pared by 3 bases and J by 3 bases, with 13 bases of the junction left unmatched. Germline V gene data show CDR1 as SGHVS and CDR2 as FQNEAQ. The CDR3 is CASSFTRSGGLFTDTQYF. CDR3 nucleotide sequence: TGTGCCAGCAGCTTTACAAGGAGCGGGGGGCTATTTACAGATACGCAGTATTTT.